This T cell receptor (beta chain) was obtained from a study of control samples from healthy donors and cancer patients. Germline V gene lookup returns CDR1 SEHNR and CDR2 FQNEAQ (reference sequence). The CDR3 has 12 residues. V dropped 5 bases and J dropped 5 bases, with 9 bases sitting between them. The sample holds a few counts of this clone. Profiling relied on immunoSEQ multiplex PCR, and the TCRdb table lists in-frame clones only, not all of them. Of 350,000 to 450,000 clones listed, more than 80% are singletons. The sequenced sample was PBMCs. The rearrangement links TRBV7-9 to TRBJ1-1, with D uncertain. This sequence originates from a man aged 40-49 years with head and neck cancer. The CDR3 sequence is CASSGPRTEAFF. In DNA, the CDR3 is TGTGCCAGCAGCGGCCCTAGGACTGAAGCTTTCTTT.